This T cell receptor (beta chain) was found in a study of blood T cells in healthy people across ages. Samples each had at least 5.5 micrograms of total RNA extracted. Through a sample-barcoded 5' primer and a J-beta primer mix, a second PCR was run for about 6 to 11 cycles. The authors tagged each cDNA molecule using a template-switch adaptor with 12 random nucleotides. TCRdb redid the calling of the 5' RACE reads with MiXCR, one entry per CDR3 protein. The table has about 970,000 distinct CDR3 sequences, roughly 51% seen once; the top ten hold about 20%. This clonotype showed up just a few times. Antigen specificity is unknown. Findings of the study overall: Measured against age, TCR beta diversity per million T cells decreased in a roughly linear manner.

This TCR was recovered from a woman aged 55 to 70 in good health. Source material: blood.

The DNA for the CDR3 is TGTGCCAGCAGCCGGGGGGACAGGGCCTACGAGCAGTACTTC. Its protein product is CASSRGDRAYEQYF. The V and J genes are TRBV3-1 and TRBJ2-7; the match to TRBD1 covers 9 bases. The CDR3 has 14 residues. Trimming at V came to 4 bases and at J to 2 bases, leaving 3 bases not matched to a gene. Germline assignment: CDR1 LGHDT and CDR2 YNNKEL (reference sequence).